These T cell receptor beta chains were read from a single sample in a study of cytomegalovirus exposure and HLA in healthy donors. Clones were sequenced by immunoSEQ multiplex PCR, and TCRdb holds only the in-frame ones, with some missing. The table shows about 150,000 clones, with roughly 80% occurring only once. The specimen sequenced was PBMCs. The receptors derive from a man aged 18 to 35 in good health and CMV-seropositive. Both conserved end residues are part of each CDR3. D genes are given only for firm matches. The size entry is marked missing in some rows and otherwise reads once, few, many or a size class.

j_call v_call clone_size d_call cdr3_nt cdr3_aa
TRBJ2-2 TRBV19 NA TRBD1 TGTGCCACCACGACAGGGGGCCCTCCCTATACACCCCGGGAGCTGTTTTTT CATTTGGPPYTPRELFF
TRBJ1-5 TRBV28 once NA TGTGCCAGCAAGGCAGACTATAGCAATCAGCCCCAGCATTTT CASKADYSNQPQHF
TRBJ2-2 TRBV7-8 NA TRBD2 TGTGCCAGCAGCCTGACTAGCGTAACCACCGGGGAGCTGTTTTTT CASSLTSVTTGELFF
TRBJ1-2 TRBV23-1 NA TRBD1 TGCGCCAGCAGGGACAGGGGTCGGTATGGCTACACCTTC CASRDRGRYGYTF
TRBJ2-2 TRBV10-3 NA TRBD2 TGTGCCATCACCTCGGGACTAGCGGGAGCTACCGGGGAGCTGTTTTTT CAITSGLAGATGELFF
TRBJ2-1 TRBV4-3 NA NA TGCGCCAGCAGCCAAGACAGACTGGGGGGAAAGACCTCCTACAATGAGCAGTTCTTC CASSQDRLGGKTSYNEQFF
TRBJ1-5 TRBV6-1 once NA TGTGCCAGCAGTTATTTCAATCAGCCCCAGCATTTT CASSYFNQPQHF
TRBJ2-5 TRBV11-1 NA NA TGTGCCAGCAGCTTTCCCTTCCAGGAACAAGAGACCCAGTACTTC CASSFPFQEQETQYF
TRBJ1-5 TRBV6-1 NA NA TGTGCCAGCACCACATACAGGGAGCGGCAGCCCCAGCATTTT CASTTYRERQPQHF
TRBJ2-7 TRBV4-1 NA NA TGCGCCAGCAGCCCAACCGGTAGAACTAGCTACTACGAGCAGTACTTC CASSPTGRTSYYEQYF
TRBJ1-2 TRBV4-1 NA TRBD1 TGCGCCAGCGCGGCAGGGGGCAGTGGCTACACCTTC CASAAGGSGYTF
TRBJ2-1 TRBV5-6 NA TRBD2 TGTGCCAGCAGCTTGAGGGCGGGAGCCCCCTACAATGAGCAGTTCTTC CASSLRAGAPYNEQFF
TRBJ1-1 TRBV5-5 NA NA TGTGCCAGCAGCTTGTCCCTGGGGAGAGTTGTTGAAGCTTTCTTT CASSLSLGRVVEAFF
TRBJ1-1 TRBV7-3 once TRBD1 TGTGCCAGCAGCATAAGACAGGGGACTGAAGCTTTCTTT CASSIRQGTEAFF
TRBJ2-7 TRBV19 NA NA TGTGCCAGTAGTCCCCGGACATACTCCTACGAGCAGTACTTC CASSPRTYSYEQYF
TRBJ2-7 TRBV4-2 few NA TGTGCCAGCAGCCAAGGTAGCGGACTTCCCTACGAGCAGTACTTC CASSQGSGLPYEQYF
TRBJ2-1 TRBV27 few TRBD2 TGTGCCAGCAGTTTCGCCGGCGGGAGTTCATACAATGAGCAGTTCTTC CASSFAGGSSYNEQFF
TRBJ1-1 TRBV28 NA NA TGTGCCAGCATCCCTCATGGACAAAATGAAGCTTTCTTT CASIPHGQNEAFF
TRBJ2-1 TRBV5-1 NA TRBD1 TGCGCCAGCAGCTTGGCCCTGGGGAGTTGGGACAGGGACTACAATGAGCAGTTCTTC CASSLALGSWDRDYNEQFF
TRBJ2-7 TRBV5-1 NA NA TGCGCCAGCAGCTTGGGAGGTTCAGGGCCCGAGCAGTACTTC CASSLGGSGPEQYF
TRBJ1-4 TRBV6-1 NA TRBD1 TGTGCCAGCAGTACATGGGACAGAATATTGTTTTTT CASSTWDRILFF
TRBJ2-7 TRBV28 once NA TGTGCCACCTCGGGGACACCAAGCTACGAGCAGTACTTC CATSGTPSYEQYF
TRBJ2-2 TRBV5-1 few NA TGCGCCAGCAGGGGGAGGAGTACCGGGGAGCTGTTTTTT CASRGRSTGELFF
TRBJ1-2 TRBV7-2 NA NA TGTGCCAGCAGCTCCCTAACCTATTACGCTAGCTACACCTTC CASSSLTYYASYTF
TRBJ1-3 TRBV14 NA TRBD1 TGTGCCAGCAGCCAAGATTGGGACAGGGGGCTCGGAAACACCATATATTTT CASSQDWDRGLGNTIYF
TRBJ2-1 TRBV5-6 NA TRBD1 TGTGCCAGCAGCTATCCGTCGGGACAGATAATTTACAATGAGCAGTTCTTC CASSYPSGQIIYNEQFF
TRBJ2-7 TRBV10-3 once NA TGTGCCAACGCGGGGGACACCTACGGGCAGTACTTC CANAGDTYGQYF
TRBJ1-4 TRBV15 NA NA TGTGCCACCAGCAGAGTTGGGGGGGGTGAAAAACTGTTTTTT CATSRVGGGEKLFF
TRBJ1-1 TRBV27 NA NA TGTGCCAGCAGTTTATCAGGCAGGACTTTCGAAGCTTTCTTT CASSLSGRTFEAFF
TRBJ2-2 TRBV5-6 few NA TGTGCCAGCAGTCGCGCCCCCTTTCGGACCGGGGAGCTGTTTTTT CASSRAPFRTGELFF
TRBJ1-2 TRBV27 few NA TGTGCCAGCACTGGAAGGGGGTATGATGGCTACACCTTC CASTGRGYDGYTF
TRBJ2-3 TRBV7-2 NA NA TGTGCCAGCACCCAGGGGGCTAGCGGACGCACAGATACGCAGTATTTT CASTQGASGRTDTQYF
TRBJ2-2 TRBV19 once NA TGTGCCAGTAGTATCAGACAGGGAGGTACCGGGGAGCTGTTTTTT CASSIRQGGTGELFF
TRBJ2-7 TRBV5-4 NA NA TGTGCCAGCAGCTTGTATCCGGGGTCCTACGAGCAGTACTTC CASSLYPGSYEQYF
TRBJ2-1 TRBV30 NA TRBD1 TGTGCCTGGAGTCCGACGGGACAGGCTAACAATGAGCAGTTCTTC CAWSPTGQANNEQFF
TRBJ1-4 TRBV28 NA NA TGTGCCAGCAGTCAAGCGGGGGAAGCTAATGAAAAACTGTTTTTT CASSQAGEANEKLFF
TRBJ1-1 TRBV18 NA NA TGTGCCAGCTCACCAAAGAGGGTAGAAGCTTTCTTT CASSPKRVEAFF
TRBJ2-5 TRBV6-1 NA NA TGTGCCAGCAGTGAAGGTCGGGTCTGGGAGACCCAGTACTTC CASSEGRVWETQYF
TRBJ2-7 TRBV29-1 NA NA TGCAGCGTTGAAGAAGGCGGAACGAAAGGCTACGAGCAGTACTTC CSVEEGGTKGYEQYF
TRBJ1-1 TRBV11-2 once TRBD1 TGTGCCAGCAGCTCCTTCTCAGGGGGAACTGAAGCTTTCTTT CASSSFSGGTEAFF
TRBJ2-7 TRBV7-2 NA TRBD1 TGTGCCAGCAGCTTAGCGACAGGGTACGAGCAGTACTTC CASSLATGYEQYF
TRBJ2-7 TRBV6-5 few NA TGTGCCAGCAGTTACCGTCTGGGGCCCTACGAGCAGTACTTC CASSYRLGPYEQYF
TRBJ2-7 TRBV7-9 NA NA TGTTCCAGCAGCCAAGGACAGACTGCTCGGGCTAGCTCCTACGAGCAGTACTTC CSSSQGQTARASSYEQYF
TRBJ1-5 TRBV7-9 NA TRBD1 TGTTCCAGCAGCTTAGCAGTGTTCGGGACAGGGGACATTCAGCCCCAGCATTTT CSSSLAVFGTGDIQPQHF
TRBJ1-1 TRBV6-1 once TRBD1 TGTGCCAGCATATACAGGGGGCGGTCAACTGAAGCTTTCTTT CASIYRGRSTEAFF
TRBJ1-5 TRBV4-2 once TRBD1 TGTGCCAGCAGCAAGACAGGGGATCGCAATCAGCCCCAGCATTTT CASSKTGDRNQPQHF
TRBJ1-5 TRBV10-2 NA TRBD1 TGCGCCAGCAGTGCGCATCAGGGGGCCCGTTCTATAAGGCCCCAGCATTTT CASSAHQGARSIRPQHF
TRBJ2-3 TRBV14 once NA TGTGCCAGCAGCCATGGTAGAACGGATACGCAGTATTTT CASSHGRTDTQYF
TRBJ1-2 TRBV28 NA NA TGTGCCAGCAGTCTCTCGGGGGTTCTTGGCTACACCTTC CASSLSGVLGYTF
TRBJ2-1 TRBV30 NA NA TGTGCCTGGAGTCCAAACTACAATGAGCAGTTCTTC CAWSPNYNEQFF
TRBJ1-1 TRBV4-1 few TRBD1 TGCGCCAGCAGCGCTGATAACAGGGGAGGAGTAACGTTTGAAGCTTTCTTT CASSADNRGGVTFEAFF
TRBJ2-1 TRBV2 NA NA TGTGCCAGCAGCGATACTAGCTCCTACAATGAGCAGTTCTTC CASSDTSSYNEQFF
TRBJ2-2 TRBV18 NA NA TGTGCCAGCTCACGGGACTCCGCCTTTGTCGGGGAGCTGTTTTTT CASSRDSAFVGELFF
TRBJ2-2 TRBV18 NA TRBD1 TGTGCCAGCTCGCAAGCAGGGGGCGGCACCGGGGAGCTGTTTTTT CASSQAGGGTGELFF
TRBJ2-7 TRBV5-1 NA NA TGCGCCAGCAGCTTGGAAGGGGGTAGTCTCTACGAGCAGTACTTC CASSLEGGSLYEQYF